This TCR beta chain was identified in a study of Ad26.COV2.S vaccination and SARS-CoV-2 variants. General study results and limits: Reports say spike-specific CD8+ and CD4+ T cell responses covered substantial breadth after vaccination. The TCR-based breadth and depth measures might underestimate overall T cell responses.

Clones were read by immunoSEQ multiplex PCR, and TCRdb kept only the in-frame ones, dropping some. The table lists about 460,000 clones, 80% to 90% of them singletons. Treatment given: 15 to 20 received Ad26.COV2.S at low or high dose, single or two shots; about 5 received placebo; per-sample allocation not given. Each sample was drawn 63 days after the first injection (of vaccine or placebo). Based in Boston, the donor was an adult of 18-55 years. Remarks on this clone: The antigen remains unidentified.

The CDR3 is 14 residues long. The chain joins TRBV21-1 to TRBJ1-4; the table's D call, TRBD1, was not checked against the DNA. TRBV21-1 is noted as a pseudogene. This receptor was taken from a person aged 18-60 years who received the Ad26.COV2.S COVID-19 vaccine or a placebo. The source was peripheral blood, collected in a trial of Ad26.COV2.S vaccine versus placebo. The CDR3 DNA is TGTGCCAGCCGACGAACGGACAGTAATGAAAAACTGTTTTTT. This encodes CASRRTDSNEKLFF.